A single TCR beta chain is shown here with its context. Its specificity is not known. Documented treatment: roughly 11-day PBMC culture with coronavirus spike peptide pools or control peptides (ViraFEST assay). The source of the sample is a study of vaccination and CD4 T cells after COVID-19. Study information: Overlapping peptides of the spike proteins of SARS-CoV-2, HCoV-NL63, HCoV-OC43 and HCoV-229E were used for cell stimulation. Study-level results: A relatively small number of convalescent patients were studied, and no early post-infection timepoints were included. SARS-CoV-2-reactive clonotypes showed a nonsignificant median rise from about 20 to 38.

The CDR3 contains 12 residues. CDR1 and CDR2 (germline): SGHRS, YFSETQ. Trimming removed 3 bases from V and 8 bases from J, with 11 bases in between. Sequenced with the Oncomine TCR Beta short-read assay was DNA taken from cultured CD4+ T cells. Using its own MiXCR run on the PCR reads, TCRdb lists one record per CDR3 protein. The sample includes more than 15,000 distinct CDR3 sequences, 40% of them seen just once. This chain connects TRBV5-1 to TRBJ1-2; no reliable D call. Sequenced here: CD4+ T cells from blood, cultured in vitro, sampled after SARS-CoV-2 vaccination. This TCR was sampled from a human donor who had recovered from COVID-19. DNA for the CDR3: TGCGCCAGCAGCTCCGACCTGGGAGGCTACACCTTC. As protein: CASSSDLGGYTF.